This T cell receptor beta chain appears in the sequencing data of a study of T cell repertoires in cytomegalovirus infection. Study results and limitations: The cumulative frequency of public TCR beta families distinguished individuals who carried CMV together with the relevant HLA.

About this clonotype itself: The antigen remains undetermined.

TCRdb re-called the reads with MiXCR, one entry per CDR3 protein. The table shows approximately 400,000 distinct CDR3 sequences, with about a third occurring only once. The clonotype comes from a human donor in good health (CMV status not recorded). Some clones in this sample may be carry-over from other donors' samples. The specimen was PBMCs.

The CDR3: CASSFSTEEKLFF. CDR3 DNA sequence: TGTGCCAGCAGTTTTTCGACAGAAGAAAAACTGTTTTTT. The chain couples TRBV12-3 or TRBV12-4 to TRBJ1-4, with D perhaps TRBD1 (5 bases). The CDR3 is 13 residues long. With 3 bases removed from V and 8 bases from J, the gap between germline ends came to 10 bases.